What follows are 7 T cell receptor beta chains derived from one specimen sequenced in a study of identical twins. Each CDR3 protein gets one entry after TCRdb re-called the 5' RACE reads with MiXCR. The sample records fewer than 900,000 distinct CDR3 sequences, 18% being singletons. This sample also belongs to another study, concerning T cells expressing NK-cell markers.

Material: PBMCs. The receptors originated from a woman under 30 in good health.

The chain couples TRBV19 to TRBJ1-1, with D tentatively TRBD1 (5 bases). Trimming removed 1 base at V and 8 bases at J, with 8 bases between. CDR1 and CDR2 (germline): LNHDA, SQIVND (reference sequence). CDR3 size: 12 residues. Here the CDR3 reads CASSIARGEAFF. CDR3 nucleotides: TGTGCCAGTAGTATAGCACGGGGCGAAGCTTTCTTT.

This clonotype was detected only a few times. The rearrangement joins TRBV12-3 or TRBV12-4 to TRBJ2-5, with D uncertain. The CDR3 sequence is 14 residues long. Deletions cut 6 bases from V and 2 bases from J, with 13 bases between. CDR3 protein: CASSLKAAQETQYF. CDR3 DNA sequence: TGTGCCAGCAGCCTCAAAGCAGCTCAAGAGACCCAGTACTTC.

This clonotype was seen many times. The chain has TRBV20-1 and TRBJ2-1; 10 nucleotides match TRBD1. This CDR3 has 14 residues. With 6 bases clipped from V and 5 bases from J, the junction kept 7 bases outside the gene matches. CDR1 is DFQATT and CDR2 is SNEGSKA in the germline V gene (reference sequence). The CDR3 coding sequence is TGCAGTGCATTGAGGACAGGGGGTAACAATGAGCAGTTCTTC. Translated: CSALRTGGNNEQFF.

As for this clonotype: The germline gene is not matched at one end of the junction; a read error may be the cause. This sequence joins TRBV20-1 and TRBJ2-3, with 7 bases fitting TRBD1. This CDR3 region has 13 residues. Germline V gene data show CDR1 as DFQATT and CDR2 as SNEGSKA (reference sequence). CDR3 sequence (DNA): TGCAGTGCTGGAGAAGGGGGCCTAGATACGCAGTATTTT. Translation gives CSAGEGGLDTQYF.

The V and J genes are TRBV7-6 and TRBJ2-1; D might be TRBD2 (6 bases). Between the trimmed V and J ends, which lost 5 bases and 4 bases, there was a span of 12 bases. Per the germline V gene, CDR1 is SGHVS and CDR2 is FNYEAQ. The CDR3 loop spans 14 amino acids. The CDR3 nucleotides read TGTGCCAGCAGCACCAGCGGACTATACAATGAGCAGTTCTTC. Translation: CASSTSGLYNEQFF.

The chain is built from TRBV7-2 and TRBJ1-1, with 8 bases identical to TRBD1. The V gene end was trimmed by 2 bases and the J gene end by 8 bases; junction bases not matched to a gene: 7. This CDR3 is 14 amino acids long. The V gene's germline CDR1 is SGHTA and CDR2 FQGNSA. Here the CDR3 reads CASSLTGQDAEAFF. In nucleotides, the CDR3 is TGTGCCAGCAGCTTAACGGGACAGGACGCCGAAGCTTTCTTT.

The genes are TRBV20-1 and TRBJ2-5; no clear D gene. Germline CDR1 DFQATT, CDR2 SNEGSKA (reference sequence). The CDR3 has 14 residues. Trimming took off 0 bases at V and 1 base at J, with 9 bases between the two ends. CDR3 in DNA: TGCAGTGCTAGAGACGGAGCCAGCCAAGAGACCCAGTACTTC. Its translation is CSARDGASQETQYF.